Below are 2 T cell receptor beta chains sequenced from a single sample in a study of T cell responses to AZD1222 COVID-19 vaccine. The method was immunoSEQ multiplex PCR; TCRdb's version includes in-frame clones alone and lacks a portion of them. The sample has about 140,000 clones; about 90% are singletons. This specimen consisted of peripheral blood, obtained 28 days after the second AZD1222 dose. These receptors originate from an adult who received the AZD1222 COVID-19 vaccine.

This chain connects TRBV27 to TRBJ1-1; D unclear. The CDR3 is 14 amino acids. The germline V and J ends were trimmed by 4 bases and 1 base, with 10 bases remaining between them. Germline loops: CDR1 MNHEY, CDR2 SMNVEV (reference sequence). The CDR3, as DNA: TGTGCCAGCAGTTCGGGCCCGGGGAACACTGAAGCTTTCTTT. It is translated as CASSSGPGNTEAFF.

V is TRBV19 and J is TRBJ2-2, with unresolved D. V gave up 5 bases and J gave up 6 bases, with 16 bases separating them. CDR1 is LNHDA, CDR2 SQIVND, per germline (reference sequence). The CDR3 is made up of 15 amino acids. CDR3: CASSPRRTGPGELFF. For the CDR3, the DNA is TGTGCCAGTAGTCCCCGCCGAACGGGCCCCGGGGAGCTGTTTTTT.